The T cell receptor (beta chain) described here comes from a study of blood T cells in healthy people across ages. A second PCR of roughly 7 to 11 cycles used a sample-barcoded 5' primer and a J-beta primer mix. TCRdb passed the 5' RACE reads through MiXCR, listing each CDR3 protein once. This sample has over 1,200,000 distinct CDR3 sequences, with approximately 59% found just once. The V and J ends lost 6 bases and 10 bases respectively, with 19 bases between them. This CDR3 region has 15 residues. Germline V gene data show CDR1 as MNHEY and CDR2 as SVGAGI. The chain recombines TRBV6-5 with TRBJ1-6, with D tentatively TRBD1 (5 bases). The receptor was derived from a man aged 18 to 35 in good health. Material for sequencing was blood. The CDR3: CASRPAGQQRSPLHF. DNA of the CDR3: TGTGCCAGCAGACCCGCAGGGCAACAGCGGTCACCCCTCCACTTT.